This passage covers 28 T cell receptor beta chains from one sample sequenced in a study of cytomegalovirus exposure and HLA in healthy donors. The PCR made use of 60 Vbeta and 13 Jbeta primers. Sequencing was performed with immunoSEQ multiplex PCR; in TCRdb, only in-frame clones are kept and a portion is missing. The sample gives about 130,000 clones, roughly 80% of which show up once; 5.5% to 8.5% is in the top ten. The sample was PBMCs. These receptors originate from a male donor in good health and CMV-seronegative.

The chain's CDR3 is CASKGLAGGNEQFF. CDR3 in DNA: TGTGCCAGCAAGGGACTAGCGGGAGGTAATGAGCAGTTCTTC. The V and J genes are TRBV6-1 and TRBJ2-1; 15 bases are a match to TRBD2. Germline V CDR1 and CDR2: MNHNS, SASEGT. CDR3 length: 14 amino acids. J lost 7 bases, V lost 7 bases, and 2 bases had no gene match.

The chain employs TRBV4-3 and TRBJ1-1; 8 nucleotides agree with TRBD1. V trimming: 9 bases; J trimming: 0 bases; junction bases outside the gene matches: 3. Germline V lookup: CDR1 LGHNA, CDR2 YSLEER. CDR3 length equals 13 residues. The CDR3 reads CASRQGMNTEAFF. The CDR3 nucleotides read TGCGCCAGTAGACAGGGGATGAACACTGAAGCTTTCTTT.

This clone appeared a few times. The chain is built from TRBV6-5 and TRBJ1-3; 7 bases align to TRBD1. CDR3 length equals 14 residues. V trimming: 6 bases; J trimming: 2 bases; junction bases outside the gene matches: 4. Germline V CDR1 and CDR2: MNHEY, SVGAGI. For the CDR3, the DNA is TGTGCCAGCAGGGCAGGGGGGACTGGAAACACCATATATTTT. Residues: CASRAGGTGNTIYF.

CDR3: CASSQMGTGANSPLHF. CDR3 DNA sequence: TGCGCCAGCAGCCAAATGGGGACAGGAGCTAATTCACCCCTCCACTTT. V and J are TRBV4-1 and TRBJ1-6; TRBD1 matches at 8 bases. The germline V gene has CDR1 MGHRA and CDR2 YSYEKL. The CDR3 spans 16 residues. V was clipped by 2 bases and J by 6 bases; unmatched bases: 6.

The V and J genes are TRBV25-1 and TRBJ1-5; D is perhaps TRBD1 (6 bases). V was pared by 6 bases and J by 2 bases, with 14 bases between. This CDR3 spans 15 amino acids. CDR1 is MGHDK, CDR2 SYGVNS, per germline. The CDR3 protein is CASRGKGVGNQPQHF. The CDR3 region has the DNA TGTGCCAGCAGGGGCAAGGGGGTGGGCAATCAGCCCCAGCATTTT.

This clone was seen only a few times. The DNA for the CDR3 is TGTGCCAGCAGTTCAGGCGGGGGTGCCACAGATACGCAGTATTTT. It encodes CASSSGGGATDTQYF. The chain recombines TRBV16 with TRBJ2-3; 7 bases line up with TRBD2. The CDR3 consists of 15 residues. Germline V gene data show CDR1 as KGHSY and CDR2 as FQNENV. The J segment lost 2 bases and the V segment lost 6 bases, leaving 8 bases of the junction unmatched.

This chain uses TRBV2 with TRBJ2-3; 7 bases fit TRBD1. Germline V lookup: CDR1 SNHLY, CDR2 FYNNEI. The junction had 3 bases not matched to a gene; V was cut back by 5 bases and J by 4 bases. This CDR3 has 13 residues. The CDR3 here is CASSLQGADTQYF. CDR3 coding DNA: TGTGCCAGCAGTTTGCAGGGGGCAGATACGCAGTATTTT.

The chain links TRBV7-3 to TRBJ2-3, with D perhaps matching TRBD1 (5 bases). There are 14 residues in the CDR3. Germline V lookup: CDR1 SGHTA, CDR2 FQGTGA. V lost 5 bases and J 3 bases, leaving 12 bases between the germline ends. In DNA, the CDR3 is TGTGCCAGCAGCCTCGACCAGGGTACAGATACGCAGTATTTT. It encodes CASSLDQGTDTQYF.

The J gene is TRBJ1-1, the V gene TRBV4-2; a weak D match, TRBD1 (5 bases). V lost 0 bases to trimming and J lost 2 bases, with 13 bases between them. The CDR3 loop spans 16 amino acids. Germline values: CDR1 LGHNA, CDR2 YNFKEQ. Here the CDR3 reads CASSQDGAGTNTEAFF. CDR3 nucleotide sequence: TGTGCCAGCAGCCAAGATGGGGCAGGAACAAACACTGAAGCTTTCTTT.

The V gene is TRBV28, the J gene TRBJ2-7; 7 bases align to TRBD2. CDR1 is MDHEN, CDR2 SYDVKM, per germline. The CDR3 covers 16 residues. Germline trimming cut 5 bases from V and 0 bases from J; bases unmatched to any gene: 10. The CDR3: CASSPSRAGSSYEQYF. The CDR3 DNA reads TGTGCCAGCAGTCCCAGCAGAGCGGGGAGCTCCTACGAGCAGTACTTC.

The chain uses TRBV6-5 and TRBJ2-1, with 12 bases aligning to TRBD2. V lost 6 bases, J lost 3 bases, and 0 bases stayed unmatched. CDR3 length: 14 residues. CDR1 is MNHEY and CDR2 is SVGAGI in the germline V gene. CDR3 region: CASRTSGSYNEQFF. The CDR3 coding sequence is TGTGCCAGCAGGACTAGCGGGAGCTACAATGAGCAGTTCTTC.

The chain is built from TRBV7-2 and TRBJ1-3; possible D gene TRBD1, 5 bases. CDR3 length equals 13 residues. The germline V and J ends were trimmed by 4 bases and 7 bases, with 11 bases remaining between them. Germline values: CDR1 SGHTA, CDR2 FQGNSA. This CDR3 reads CASSWGDSNTIYF. CDR3 bases: TGTGCCAGCAGCTGGGGGGACTCGAACACCATATATTTT.

V and J are TRBV7-9 and TRBJ1-1; possibly TRBD1 for D (6 bases). The CDR3 totals 14 residues. Germline V gives CDR1 SEHNR, CDR2 FQNEAQ (reference sequence). Trimming cost V 4 bases and J 1 base, with 10 bases left between them. The CDR3, as DNA: TGTGCCAGCAGCTACCGGACAGAGAACACTGAAGCTTTCTTT. It encodes CASSYRTENTEAFF.

The rearrangement joins TRBV7-3 to TRBJ2-3, with D possibly being TRBD2 (5 bases). Trimming cost V 4 bases and J 3 bases, with 8 bases left between them. The germline V gene encodes CDR1 SGHTA and CDR2 FQGTGA. The CDR3 extends over 13 amino acids. CDR3: CASSSSGTDTQYF. In nucleotides, the CDR3 is TGTGCCAGCAGCTCCTCGGGGACAGATACGCAGTATTTT.

J is TRBJ2-7 and V is TRBV28; tentatively, D is TRBD2 (6 bases). The V end was cut by 6 bases, the J end by 3 bases, with 12 bases between. CDR1 is MDHEN, CDR2 SYDVKM, per germline. This CDR3 contains 13 residues. The CDR3 reads CASRISGYYEQYF. CDR3 DNA: TGTGCCAGCAGGATTAGCGGATACTACGAGCAGTACTTC.

The chain is built from TRBV7-3 and TRBJ2-2; D remains ambiguous. This CDR3 has 16 residues. V was clipped by 3 bases and J by 2 bases, with 13 bases between them. From germline, CDR1 is SGHTA and CDR2 FQGTGA. The CDR3 DNA is TGTGCCAGCAGCTTTGGCGGTAGTATCAACACCGGGGAGCTGTTTTTT. Its protein is CASSFGGSINTGELFF.

This chain links TRBV5-4 with TRBJ2-1; TRBD2 agrees at 8 bases. The CDR3 contains 16 residues. Trimming at V came to 4 bases and at J to 0 bases, leaving 6 bases not matched to a gene. Per germline, CDR1 SGHNT and CDR2 YYREEE (reference sequence). CDR3 bases: TGTGCCAGCAGCCCCCGGGGGGGGCCCTCCTACAATGAGCAGTTCTTC. It codes for CASSPRGGPSYNEQFF.

This chain joins TRBV7-2 and TRBJ2-3, with D hard to call. The CDR3 length is 14 residues. Germline CDR1 reads SGHTA; CDR2 reads FQGNSA. The V end was cut by 4 bases, the J end by 4 bases, with 12 bases between. As DNA, the CDR3 is TGTGCCAGCAGCTCTTACAGTCCCCCAGATACGCAGTATTTT. Translating gives CASSSYSPPDTQYF. Supplemented by reference TRBV7-2 and TRBJ2-3, the full variable domain reads GAGVSQSPSNKVTEKGKDVELRCDPISGHTALYWYRQSLGQGLEFLIYFQGNSAPDKSGLPSDRFSAERTGGSVSTLTIQRTQQEDSAVYLCASSSYSPPDTQYFGPGTRLTVL.

CDR3 coding DNA: TGTGCCAGCAGCTTAGGTCGCGGAACAGATACGCAGTATTTT. Its translation: CASSLGRGTDTQYF. This chain links TRBV11-2 with TRBJ2-3; D is ambiguous. The CDR3 runs to 14 residues. Germline V gene lookup returns CDR1 SGHAT and CDR2 FQNNGV. With 1 base removed from V and 3 bases from J, the gap between germline ends came to 8 bases.

This rearrangement joins TRBV15 to TRBJ2-5; 9 nucleotides match TRBD2. This CDR3 comprises 14 residues. Germline V gene data show CDR1 as LNHNV and CDR2 as YYDKDF (reference sequence). Unmatched junction bases numbered 2, after V lost 3 bases and J lost 3 bases. CDR3 coding DNA: TGTGCCACCAGCAGGGGACTAGCTAAAGAGACCCAGTACTTC. Protein sequence: CATSRGLAKETQYF.

The chain recombines TRBV7-3 with TRBJ2-7; 8 bases agree with TRBD2. V lost 0 bases and J lost 11; bases outside the gene matches: 6. Looked up from germline, CDR1 is SGHTA and CDR2 is FQGTGA. The CDR3 consists of 13 residues. The CDR3 DNA reads as TGTGCCAGCAGCTTAACCGGGGGGGCTCCGGAGTACTTC. It codes for CASSLTGGAPEYF. Combining the CDR3 with reference TRBV7-3 and TRBJ2-7 gives the whole variable domain GAGVSQTPSNKVTEKGKYVELRCDPISGHTALYWYRQSLGQGPEFLIYFQGTGAADDSGLPNDRFFAVRPEGSVSTLKIQRTERGDSAVYLCASSLTGGAPEYFGPGTRLTVT.

This sequence joins TRBV7-2 and TRBJ1-3; D may be TRBD1 (6 bases). V lost 1 base and J lost 4, with 11 bases in between. The CDR3 has 15 residues. CDR1 SGHTA and CDR2 FQGNSA come from the germline V gene. CDR3 sequence: CASSLGVTGGNTIYF. For the CDR3, the DNA is TGTGCCAGCAGCTTAGGTGTGACAGGAGGAAACACCATATATTTT.

The chain carries TRBV18 and TRBJ1-5; D gene ambiguous. From germline, CDR1 is KGHSH and CDR2 LQKENI. The length of the CDR3 is 14 residues. The V end lost 5 bases, the J end lost 7 bases, and 15 bases lay between the germline ends. The CDR3: CASSSQEVRQPQHF. The CDR3 DNA sequence: TGTGCCAGCTCATCACAAGAGGTTAGGCAGCCCCAGCATTTT.

V gene TRBV19 combines with J gene TRBJ2-7, with D unclear. The germline CDR1 and CDR2 sequences are LNHDA and SQIVND (reference sequence). V lost 3 bases and J lost 1, with 10 bases in between. The CDR3 spans 14 residues. CDR3 coding DNA: TGTGCCAGTAGTATTTCGACCGGGTCCTACGAGCAGTACTTC. It encodes CASSISTGSYEQYF.

This clone was counted a few times. The chain employs TRBV5-4 and TRBJ1-4, with a tentative D call TRBD1 (5 bases). The germline gives CDR1 SGHNT, CDR2 YYREEE (reference sequence). V was pared by 2 bases and J by 8 bases, with 10 bases between. The CDR3 is 13 residues long. The CDR3 DNA sequence: TGTGCCAGCAGCTTCGCTGGGGGGGAAAAACTGTTTTTT. Translated, it gives CASSFAGGEKLFF.

This clone was detected only a few times. The chain links TRBV27 to TRBJ1-5, with 8 bases that match TRBD1. V dropped 1 base and J dropped 2; count of bases not matched to a gene: 1. Germline V lookup: CDR1 MNHEY, CDR2 SMNVEV (reference sequence). The CDR3 consists of 15 residues. The CDR3 bases are TGTGCCAGCAGTTTATGGGGACAGGGCAATCAGCCCCAGCATTTT. Encoded protein: CASSLWGQGNQPQHF.

This clone was counted a few times. The chain couples TRBV5-1 to TRBJ2-5, with TRBD2 identical over 11 bases. This CDR3 has 18 residues. The J segment lost 4 bases and the V segment lost 0 bases, leaving 11 bases of the junction unmatched. CDR1 is SGHRS and CDR2 is YFSETQ in the germline V gene. CDR3 in amino acids: CASSLAGIAGGISETQYF. CDR3 DNA: TGCGCCAGCAGCTTGGCGGGGATAGCGGGAGGGATTTCAGAGACCCAGTACTTC.

The chain is built from TRBV2 and TRBJ2-4; D ambiguous. The CDR3 length is 14 residues. Trimming cost V 2 bases and J 0 bases, with 5 bases left between them. Germline V lookup: CDR1 SNHLY, CDR2 FYNNEI. The CDR3, as DNA: TGTGCCAGCAGTGAACAGGTAGCCAAAAACATTCAGTACTTC. Protein sequence: CASSEQVAKNIQYF.